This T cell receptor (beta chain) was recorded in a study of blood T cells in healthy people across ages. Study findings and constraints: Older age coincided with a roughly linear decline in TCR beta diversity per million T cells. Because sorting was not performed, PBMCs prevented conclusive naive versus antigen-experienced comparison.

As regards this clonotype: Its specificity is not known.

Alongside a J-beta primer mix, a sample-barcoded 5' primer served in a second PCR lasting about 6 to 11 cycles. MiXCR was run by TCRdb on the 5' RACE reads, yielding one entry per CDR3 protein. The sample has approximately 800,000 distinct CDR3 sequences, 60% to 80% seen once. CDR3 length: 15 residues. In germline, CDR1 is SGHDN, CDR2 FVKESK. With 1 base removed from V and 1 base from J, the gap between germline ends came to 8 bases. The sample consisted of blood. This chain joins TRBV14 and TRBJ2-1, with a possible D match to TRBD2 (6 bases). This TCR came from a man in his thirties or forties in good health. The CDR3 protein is CASSQAGVSYNEQFF. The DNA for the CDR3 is TGTGCCAGCAGCCAAGCGGGGGTGTCCTACAATGAGCAGTTCTTC.